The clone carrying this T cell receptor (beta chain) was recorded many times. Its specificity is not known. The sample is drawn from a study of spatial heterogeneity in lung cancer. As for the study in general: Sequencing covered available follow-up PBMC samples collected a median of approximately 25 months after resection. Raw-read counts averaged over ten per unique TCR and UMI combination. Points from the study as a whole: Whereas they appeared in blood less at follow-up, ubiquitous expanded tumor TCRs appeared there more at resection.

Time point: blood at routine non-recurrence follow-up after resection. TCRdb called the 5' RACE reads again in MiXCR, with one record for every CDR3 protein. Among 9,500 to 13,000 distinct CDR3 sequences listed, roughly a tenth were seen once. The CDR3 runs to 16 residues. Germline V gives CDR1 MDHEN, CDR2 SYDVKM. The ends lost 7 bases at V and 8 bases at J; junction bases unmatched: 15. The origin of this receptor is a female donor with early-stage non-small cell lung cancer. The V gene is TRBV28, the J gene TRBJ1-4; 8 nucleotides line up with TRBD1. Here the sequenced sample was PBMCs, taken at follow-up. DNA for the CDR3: TGTGCCAGCATGGAGACAGGGGCCTTCTTGCTCGAAAAACTGTTTTTT. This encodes CASMETGAFLLEKLFF.